This TCR beta chain came from a study of blood T cell repertoires in COVID-19 (dated by TCRdb to 2018 to 2020). Context from the whole study: Samples from collaborators originated in the United States, Italy and Spain and spanned both the acute and convalescent phases of COVID-19. The material from the prospective study consisted of cDNA or gDNA derived from T cells, B-cell-depleted T cells, or PBMCs. The dataset comprised deeply sampled blood TCRbeta repertoires from subjects exposed to, actively infected with, or recovered from COVID-19. The repertoires were released in a freely available public database meant as a resource for research on the immune response to SARS-CoV-2. The samples were drawn from the first 160 participants of the ongoing ImmuneRACE study and from 950 to 1,500 subjects provided by 6 global collaborators. Nearly every sample came with metadata listing a de-identified subject ID, COVID-19 status, age in years and sex. Where available, HLA class I and class II types were taken from metadata supplied by the sample provider and were not determined by assay-based typing.

Concerning this clone: This clone's antigen is unknown. Base-call qualities are not available, and no considerably larger clone is one nucleotide away.

TCRbeta CDR3 regions were amplified from genomic DNA by means of the immunoSEQ Assay, a bias-controlled multiplex PCR. Under the source paper's analysis protocol: Nucleated cell counts per sample were estimated from amplification of reference gene primers within the assay. To quantify the absolute abundance of each unique TCRbeta CDR3 rearrangement, sequence reads were collapsed and filtered. For each sample, productive Simpson clonality was calculated by taking the square root of Simpson's diversity index across productive rearrangements. TCRdb mirrors the immuneACCESS table, restricted to in-frame sequences. Some clones are absent from its copies; in checked studies, under half trace to an unresolved V gene, and the reason for the others is unknown. That table is the source of V, J and clone size, and D and trimming were worked out from the DNA. This sample holds 180,000 or so clones; about four fifths were observed only once. Clones ranked in the top ten supply 8% to 13% of the sample.

There are 16 amino acids in the CDR3, from cysteine to phenylalanine inclusive. The sequence is cut down to CDR3 DNA, 48 bases in frame from base 1. CDR1 SGHRS and CDR2 YFSETQ are derived from the germline V gene. V trim: 0 bases; J trim: 2 bases; unmatched bases: 4. The paper's findings and limits, for the study overall: The quantity of clinical and demographic metadata differed by source and by participant and was supplied without curation.

In Seattle, one collaborating source enrolled patients while the infection was active and tracked those patients longitudinally over the course of disease. Whole blood was collected in K2EDTA tubes by collaborating institutions according to the institutions' own protocols. For TCRbeta analysis, collaborators shipped samples in one of three forms: frozen whole blood, isolated PBMCs, or DNA extracted from either of those sample types. The V and J genes are TRBV5-1 and TRBJ2-3; 9 middle bases align to TRBD2. Sequenced: peripheral blood. The sequence was obtained from a woman in her 40s with COVID-19, enrolled during active disease. The DNA reads TGCGCCAGCAGCTTGGTAACTAGCGGGTTCACAGATACGCAGTATTTT. Its protein reads: CASSLVTSGFTDTQYF.